The 9 T cell receptor beta chains given below trace back to one sample, sequenced in a study of patients and donors after allogeneic stem cell transplantation. TCRdb re-analysed the RT-PCR reads in MiXCR, keeping a single row per CDR3 protein. This table holds about a million distinct CDR3 sequences, roughly 18% found once. Sequenced sample: blood, either unsorted or a sorted T cell fraction (not recorded which). These receptors were obtained from a human donor who was either an allogeneic HSCT recipient or a stem cell or donor lymphocyte infusion donor (not recorded which). It is not recorded whose cells these are; they may come from a transplant donor.

This clonotype was observed many times. Compared with germline, one end of the junction differs, possibly owing to a read error. The CDR3 region has the DNA TGCGCCAGCAGTCTAGACAGGGGCCCCTACAATGAGCAGTTCTTC. Protein: CASSLDRGPYNEQFF. The V call is TRBV12-3 or TRBV12-4, the J call TRBJ2-1; TRBD1 matches at 8 bases. The CDR3 runs to 15 residues.

Concerning this clonotype itself: The CDR3 does not end in the conserved phenylalanine or tryptophan, so this is likely a read error. DNA for the CDR3: TGCAGTGCTAGAAGGACAGGGGCTCACACCGGGGAGCTGTTTCTT. The encoded protein is CSARRTGAHTGELFL. The chain has TRBV20-1 and TRBJ2-2; TRBD1 agrees at 9 bases. CDR1 is DFQATT, CDR2 SNEGSKA, per germline (reference sequence). V was clipped by 2 bases and J by 3 bases; unmatched bases: 4. The CDR3 contains 15 residues.

This clonotype was counted a few times. The rearrangement uses TRBV29-1 and TRBJ1-1; D is perhaps TRBD1 (5 bases). Germline lookup yields CDR1 SQVTM and CDR2 ANQGSEA. Trimming stripped 6 bases from V and 7 bases from J, with 15 bases between. The CDR3 spans 12 residues. CDR3: CSVAVWGIEAFF. The CDR3 DNA follows: TGCAGCGTCGCAGTATGGGGGATTGAAGCTTTCTTT.

This chain links TRBV5-1 with TRBJ2-3, with TRBD1 matching 9 bases. This CDR3 spans 17 amino acids. Germline loops: CDR1 SGHRS, CDR2 YFSETQ. With V trimmed by 4 bases and J by 1 base, 10 bases remained unmatched. CDR3 sequence: CASSARPDRGGTDTQYF. CDR3 DNA sequence: TGCGCCAGCAGCGCCAGACCTGACAGGGGGGGCACAGATACGCAGTATTTT.

J is TRBJ1-4 and V is TRBV24-1; unclear D gene. The length of the CDR3 is 15 residues. Germline V CDR1 and CDR2: KGHDR, SFDVKD. Deletions cut 2 bases from V and 7 bases from J, with 13 bases between. The CDR3 reads CATSDSSVGGEKLFF. CDR3 nucleotides: TGTGCCACCAGTGATTCCTCCGTGGGAGGTGAAAAACTGTTTTTT.

This clonotype was recorded at least ten times. The gene calls are TRBV20-1 and TRBJ1-1; D is unresolved. The CDR3 covers 8 residues. Germline V gene sequence: CDR1 DFQATT, CDR2 SNEGSKA (reference sequence). V was shortened by 6 bases and J by 7 bases, with 3 bases between the two germline ends. The CDR3 here is CSASEAFF. CDR3 nucleotides: TGCAGTGCCAGTGAAGCTTTCTTT.

The chain uses TRBV20-1 and TRBJ2-7; no clear D gene. The CDR3 runs 9 residues. V was clipped by 4 bases and J by 3 bases, with 1 base between them. Germline V gene data show CDR1 as DFQATT and CDR2 as SNEGSKA (reference sequence). The DNA of the CDR3 is TGCAGTGCTAACTACGAGCAGTACTTC. Translated, it gives CSANYEQYF.

This clonotype was observed a few times. The chain is built from TRBV29-1 and TRBJ1-5; 8 bases fit TRBD1. Germline lookup yields CDR1 SQVTM and CDR2 ANQGSEA. With V trimmed by 4 bases and J by 6 bases, 8 bases remained unmatched. The CDR3 contains 14 residues. Here the CDR3 DNA reads TGCAGCGTTGTTAGTCAGGGGGCAGGTCAGCCCCAGCATTTT. Residues: CSVVSQGAGQPQHF.

This clonotype was detected only a few times. This chain uses TRBV6-5 with TRBJ1-5; D unresolved. The CDR3 has 14 amino acids. CDR1 and CDR2 from the germline V gene are MNHEY and SVGAGI. Trimming removed 0 bases at V and 6 bases at J, with 9 bases between. The CDR3 region is CASSYSNRSQPQHF. CDR3 sequence (DNA): TGTGCCAGCAGTTACTCGAATAGGTCTCAGCCCCAGCATTTT.